The 18 T cell receptor beta chains below were found in one sample sequenced in a study of CD8 T cells in ankylosing spondylitis. The study's findings and limits: Within ankylosing spondylitis blood, a TCR beta motif made up of under 10 highly homologous variants appeared to be characteristic.

Their antigens remain unidentified. TCRdb reanalysed the 5' RACE reads using MiXCR and keeps one entry per CDR3 protein. The top ten hold under 4.5% of the sample, which has 450,000 to 550,000 distinct CDR3 sequences, approximately 5.3% seen once. Sequenced: blood, either unsorted or a sorted T cell fraction (not recorded which). Receptor source: a male donor with ankylosing spondylitis.

The rearrangement uses TRBV28 and TRBJ2-3; D is perhaps TRBD1 (5 bases). The CDR3 is 14 residues long. Germline V gives CDR1 MDHEN, CDR2 SYDVKM. V was pared by 2 bases and J by 7 bases, with 13 bases between. DNA for the CDR3: TGTGCCAGCAGTTTAGTTTCAGGGCGAAATACGCAGTATTTT. Translation gives CASSLVSGRNTQYF.

The chain recombines TRBV3-1 with TRBJ2-7; D gene ambiguous. Per the germline V gene, CDR1 is LGHDT and CDR2 is YNNKEL (reference sequence). Trimming took 3 bases from V and 4 from J, leaving 10 bases between them. The CDR3 sequence is 13 residues long. CDR3 DNA sequence: TGTGCCAGCAGCCAGGGTTTTAAGTACGAGCAGTACTTC. Its translation is CASSQGFKYEQYF.

This clonotype has a count of ten or more. The gene calls are TRBV7-2 and TRBJ1-1, with D unclear. The CDR3 runs to 14 residues. Trimming cost V 2 bases and J 6 bases, with 13 bases left between them. Germline lookup yields CDR1 SGHTA and CDR2 FQGNSA. CDR3 amino acids: CASSLTRGGAEAFF. CDR3 DNA: TGTGCCAGCAGCTTAACCCGGGGTGGGGCTGAAGCTTTCTTT. Supplemented by reference TRBV7-2 and TRBJ1-1, the full variable domain reads GAGVSQSPSNKVTEKGKDVELRCDPISGHTALYWYRQSLGQGLEFLIYFQGNSAPDKSGLPSDRFSAERTGGSVSTLTIQRTQQEDSAVYLCASSLTRGGAEAFFGQGTRLTVV.

Ten or more counts support this clonotype. J is TRBJ2-7 and V is TRBV20-1; 9 positions match TRBD2. The CDR3 runs to 16 residues. After removal of 6 bases from V and 2 bases from J, the junction contained 14 bases not matched to a gene. Germline V lookup: CDR1 DFQATT, CDR2 SNEGSKA (reference sequence). The chain's CDR3 is CSAPRSLRGGAYEQYF. CDR3 DNA: TGCAGTGCCCCCCGTAGTTTGCGGGGGGGGGCCTACGAGCAGTACTTC.

On this clonotype: No DNA is shown, since the ends of the CDR3 on it are uncertain; the CDR3 is the one TCRdb lists. The V gene is TRBV28, the J gene TRBJ2-5; TRBD2, the table's D call, was not compared with the DNA. The CDR3 is 16 residues long, ends included. Germline CDR1 MDHEN, CDR2 SYDVKM. CDR3 in amino acids: CASSFLESGGGETQYF.

Regarding this clonotype: This may arise from a read error, as a much more abundant clone is one base away. The V call is TRBV5-1, the J call TRBJ1-2; perhaps TRBD1 as D (5 bases). CDR3 length equals 13 residues. Per the germline V gene, CDR1 is SGHRS and CDR2 is YFSETQ. CDR3 amino acids: CANSLEGGEGYTF. DNA for the CDR3: TGCGCCAACAGCTTGGAAGGAGGGGAAGGCTACACCTTC.

This chain uses TRBV5-1 with TRBJ2-4; tentative D call: TRBD1 (5 bases). The germline V gene encodes CDR1 SGHRS and CDR2 YFSETQ. There are 14 residues in the CDR3. Trimming removed 3 bases from V and 5 bases from J, with 12 bases in between. The CDR3 nucleotides read TGCGCCAGCAGCTCCCAGGGTGGGGAAAACATTCAGTACTTC. Protein sequence: CASSSQGGENIQYF.

There are a few counts of this clonotype. The J gene is TRBJ2-5, the V gene TRBV5-1; the D is unclear. V was shortened by 0 bases and J by 2 bases, with 11 bases between the two germline ends. The V gene's germline CDR1 is SGHRS and CDR2 YFSETQ. This CDR3 is built from 15 residues. This CDR3 is CASSLGGSGQETQYF. The DNA of the CDR3 is TGCGCCAGCAGCTTGGGGGGTTCAGGTCAAGAGACCCAGTACTTC. The whole variable domain, remainder taken from reference TRBV5-1 and TRBJ2-5, is KAGVTQTPRYLIKTRGQQVTLSCSPISGHRSVSWYQQTPGQGLQFLFEYFSETQRNKGNFPGRFSGRQFSNSRSEMNVSTLELGDSALYLCASSLGGSGQETQYFGPGTRLLVL.

This chain uses TRBV7-9 with TRBJ2-3, with TRBD1 matching over 8 bases. This CDR3 has 15 residues. The germline V gene encodes CDR1 SEHNR and CDR2 FQNEAQ (reference sequence). The trim removed 1 base at V and 7 bases at J, leaving 7 bases unmatched. The CDR3 DNA is TGTGCCAGCAGCTTAGGTTGGGCAGGGGGCAATACGCAGTATTTT. Protein product: CASSLGWAGGNTQYF.

This clonotype occurred a few times. The genes are TRBV4-3 and TRBJ1-4, with D perhaps matching TRBD1 (6 bases). Germline assignment: CDR1 LGHNA and CDR2 YSLEER. V was shortened by 3 bases and J by 8 bases, with 10 bases between the two germline ends. The CDR3 extends over 13 amino acids. The CDR3 DNA sequence: TGCGCCAGCAGCCAGGCTGGGGGCGAAAAACTGTTTTTT. It yields the protein CASSQAGGEKLFF.

This clonotype was observed at least ten times. The V and J genes are TRBV5-6 and TRBJ2-7; 9 bases fit TRBD1. CDR3 size: 16 residues. Germline V lookup: CDR1 SGHDT, CDR2 YYEEEE. The V and J ends lost 4 bases and 0 bases, in that order; junction bases with no gene match: 8. The CDR3 sequence is CASSRLQGAFSYEQYF. CDR3 in DNA: TGTGCCAGCAGCCGACTACAGGGGGCGTTCTCCTACGAGCAGTACTTC.

The chain couples TRBV5-1 to TRBJ2-7; 11 bases agree with TRBD2. V lost 4 bases to trimming and J lost 2 bases; unmatched junction nucleotides: 8. This CDR3 has 16 residues. Germline V gene data show CDR1 as SGHRS and CDR2 as YFSETQ. This CDR3 reads CASSPRTSGPTYEQYF. Written as DNA, the CDR3 is TGCGCCAGCAGCCCCCGGACTAGCGGGCCTACCTACGAGCAGTACTTC.

This clonotype has a count of ten or more. V is TRBV20-1 and J is TRBJ2-5, with 11 positions matching TRBD2. CDR1 and CDR2 from the germline V gene are DFQATT and SNEGSKA (reference sequence). The CDR3 is 15 amino acids. J lost 5 bases, V lost 1 base, and 6 bases had no gene match. DNA of the CDR3: TGCAGTGCTAGAGTACTAGCGGGGGCAGGGGAGACCCAGTACTTC. Its protein is CSARVLAGAGETQYF.

This clonotype occurred many times. V usage is TRBV20-1 and J usage is TRBJ2-1, with 8 bases lining up with TRBD2. CDR3 size: 15 residues. J gave up 4 bases and V 1 base, and 6 bases lay outside the gene matches. CDR1 DFQATT and CDR2 SNEGSKA come from the germline V gene (reference sequence). The CDR3 DNA follows: TGCAGTGCTAGAGCGCTAGCGGGTCAGTACAATGAGCAGTTCTTC. Amino acids: CSARALAGQYNEQFF.

There are many counts of this clonotype. This chain joins TRBV20-1 and TRBJ1-3; TRBD1 matches 7 bases. With 6 bases clipped from V and 4 bases from J, the junction kept 9 bases outside the gene matches. This CDR3 is built from 14 residues. The germline CDR1 and CDR2 sequences are DFQATT and SNEGSKA (reference sequence). CDR3 residues: CSAADRVAGNTIYF. Written as DNA, the CDR3 is TGCAGTGCGGCCGACAGGGTAGCGGGAAACACCATATATTTT.

This clonotype occurred a few times. This chain links TRBV7-2 with TRBJ2-7; 12 positions match TRBD1. Germline V CDR1 and CDR2: SGHTA, FQGNSA. The CDR3 has 15 residues. Trimming at V came to 5 bases and at J to 5 bases, leaving 7 bases not matched to a gene. CDR3 nucleotide sequence: TGTGCCAGCAGCCCCCAGGGACAGGGGGCGGACGAGCAGTACTTC. This sequence encodes CASSPQGQGADEQYF.

This clonotype was recorded a few times. V usage is TRBV12-3 or TRBV12-4 and J usage is TRBJ2-3; TRBD2 agrees at 10 bases. The junction had 6 bases not matched to a gene; V was cut back by 6 bases and J by 3 bases. The CDR3 totals 15 residues. In nucleotides, the CDR3 is TGTGCCAGCAGGGAACTAGCGGGAAGGACAGATACGCAGTATTTT. It encodes CASRELAGRTDTQYF.

With regard to this clonotype: A clone one base away is much larger, so this may be a read error. The rearrangement joins TRBV29-1 to TRBJ1-4; TRBD1 is a possible D gene (5 bases). The V end lost 6 bases, the J end lost 7 bases, and 15 bases lay between the germline ends. The CDR3 spans 13 residues. Germline V lookup: CDR1 SQVTM, CDR2 ANQGSEA. The CDR3 region is CSVLQVGVEKLFF. DNA for the CDR3: TGCAGCGTGCTACAGGTGGGGGTTGAAAAACTGTTTTTT. Full variable domain (missing parts from reference TRBV29-1 and TRBJ1-4): SAVISQKPSRDICQRGTSLTIQCQVDSQVTMMFWYRQQPGQSLTLIATANQGSEATYESGFVIDKFPISRPNLTFSTLTVSNMSPEDSSIYLCSVLQVGVEKLFFGSGTQLSVL.